Following are 5 T cell receptor beta chains from one sample sequenced in a study of blood T cell repertoires in COVID-19 (dated by TCRdb to 2020 to 2022). Receptor amplification or capture employed the immunoSEQ multiplex PCR assay. TCRdb took over this immuneACCESS table, retaining in-frame rearrangements with V and J assigned. Such tables are incomplete; in checked studies, under half of the missing clones stem from an unresolved V gene, and the remainder is unexplained. This sample comprises more than 200,000 clones, 82% of them detected only once. The top ten clonotypes cover 4.9% of the sample. What was sequenced was peripheral blood. Source of these receptors: an elderly woman with active or convalescent COVID-19.

For this clone: Within the sample, other DNA sequences also encode this same CDR3. The chain combines TRBV29-1 with TRBJ2-3, with D unclear. Germline loops: CDR1 SQVTM, CDR2 ANQGSEA. The CDR3 sequence is 12 residues long. The germline V and J ends were trimmed by 2 bases and 0 bases, with 3 bases remaining between them. The CDR3 DNA reads as TGCAGCGTTGAACCTAGCACAGATACGCAGTATTTT. Its protein is CSVEPSTDTQYF.

In this sample, this clone turned up once. The genes are TRBV6-5 and TRBJ1-2, with D tentatively TRBD1 (5 bases). Germline CDR1 is MNHEY and CDR2 is SVGAGI. The CDR3 contains 13 residues. Trimming pared 7 bases from V and 5 bases from J, leaving 14 bases between. CDR3 in DNA: TGTGCCAGCAATTTAGGGGTACTATATGGCTACACCTTC. Translating it yields CASNLGVLYGYTF.

CDR3 amino acids: CASSSVDNEQFF. Here the CDR3 DNA reads TGTGCCAGCAGCTCCGTCGACAATGAGCAGTTCTTC. The rearrangement joins TRBV11-3 to TRBJ2-1; D is undetermined. This CDR3 region has 12 residues. Germline CDR1 and CDR2: SGHNT and YENEEA. V gave up 4 bases and J gave up 5 bases, with 6 bases separating them.

J is TRBJ1-2 and V is TRBV28; D might be TRBD1 (6 bases). Germline CDR1 MDHEN, CDR2 SYDVKM. Deletions cut 8 bases from V and 2 bases from J, with 15 bases between. The CDR3 length is 14 residues. The CDR3 here is CASRPTGLNYGYTF. The CDR3 nucleotides read TGTGCCAGCCGGCCGACAGGATTAAACTATGGCTACACCTTC.

This clone was detected only a few times. V usage is TRBV19 and J usage is TRBJ1-1, with a possible D match to TRBD1 (6 bases). The CDR3 has 13 residues. The V and J ends lost 5 bases and 2 bases respectively, with 9 bases between them. The V gene's germline CDR1 is LNHDA and CDR2 SQIVND (reference sequence). The CDR3 region is CASSEQGNTEAFF. The CDR3 DNA follows: TGTGCCAGTAGTGAACAGGGAAACACTGAAGCTTTCTTT.